Shown below are 3 T cell receptor beta chains from a single sample sequenced in a study of T cells after yellow fever vaccination. TCRdb re-analysed the 5' RACE reads in MiXCR, keeping a single row per CDR3 protein. The profile shows around 530,000 distinct CDR3 sequences, around 16% of them singletons. The sample here was PBMCs, taken 5 to 6 days after the first yellow fever vaccination. These receptors were obtained from a man aged 18 to 29 who received the YFV17D yellow fever vaccine.

The J gene is TRBJ2-3, the V gene TRBV11-2; D is uncertain. V was shortened by 4 bases and J by 6 bases, with 8 bases between the two germline ends. The CDR3 consists of 12 residues. Germline V gives CDR1 SGHAT, CDR2 FQNNGV. CDR3 sequence reads: CASSSKQDTQYF. The CDR3, as DNA: TGTGCCAGCAGCTCGAAGCAGGATACGCAGTATTTT. The full variable domain, completed using reference TRBV11-2 and TRBJ2-3, is EAGVAQSPRYKIIEKRQSVAFWCNPISGHATLYWYQQILGQGPKLLIQFQNNGVVDDSQLPKDRFSAERLKGVDSTLKIQPAKLEDSAVYLCASSSKQDTQYFGPGTRLTVL.

The chain couples TRBV27 to TRBJ1-5; D gene uncertain. V was cut by 2 bases and J by 4 bases, with 12 bases left in between. This CDR3 contains 15 residues. Germline V gene sequence: CDR1 MNHEY, CDR2 SMNVEV (reference sequence). The CDR3: CASSLEGRTNQPQHF. CDR3 in DNA: TGTGCCAGCAGTTTAGAAGGACGGACTAATCAGCCCCAGCATTTT.

The rearrangement uses TRBV7-3 and TRBJ2-7; TRBD1 aligns across 11 bases. Germline V gene lookup returns CDR1 SGHTA and CDR2 FQGTGA. This CDR3 comprises 15 residues. Trimming took 0 bases from V and 3 from J; bases not matched to a gene: 1. The CDR3 DNA follows: TGTGCCAGCAGCTTAACCGGGACAGGGGGCTACGAGCAGTACTTC. It encodes CASSLTGTGGYEQYF.